The source of this T cell receptor beta chain is a study of blood T cell repertoires in COVID-19. Looking at the study overall: Material from acute and convalescent COVID-19 was sourced from the United States, Italy and Spain. From T cells, B-cell-depleted T cells, or PBMCs came the material, which was cDNA or gDNA.

With 6 bases clipped from V and 4 bases from J, the junction kept 5 bases outside the gene matches. The CDR3 has 15 residues. Germline values: CDR1 MNHEY, CDR2 SMNVEV (reference sequence). Under the authors' procedure: Amplification of reference gene primers was used by the study to estimate nucleated cell counts. This table comes from immunoSEQ multiplex PCR, and its TCRdb copy is limited to in-frame clones, with some not included. The DNA gave D and trimming, while V, J and clone size come from that table. This table holds roughly 150,000 clones, 70% to 90% found once. Sequenced material: peripheral blood. This clonotype was obtained from a woman aged 80 or over with acute or convalescent COVID-19. The chain employs TRBV27 and TRBJ2-1; TRBD2 matches at 11 bases. This CDR3 is CASRSPSGGYNEQFF. In DNA form, the CDR3 reads TGTGCCAGCAGGTCCCCTAGCGGGGGGTACAATGAGCAGTTCTTC.